This TCR beta chain was recorded in a study of blood T cells in healthy people across ages. Turning to the study itself: Researchers report that template switching captured about one barcoded beta molecule per two T cells.

Combining a sample-barcoded 5' primer with a J-beta primer mix, a second PCR ran for roughly 7 to 11 cycles. At least 2.5 million CDR3-containing paired-end reads were obtained per sample. MiXCR was run by TCRdb on the 5' RACE reads, yielding one entry per CDR3 protein. The profile shows about 1.8 million distinct CDR3 sequences, 49% of them singletons. J gave up 10 bases and V 6 bases, and 8 bases lay outside the gene matches. Germline CDR1 and CDR2: SGHAT and FQNNGV. The CDR3 length is 14 residues. V usage is TRBV11-2 and J usage is TRBJ2-1, with TRBD2 matching 11 bases. Sample: blood. The sequence was obtained from a woman in her forties in good health. This CDR3 is CASSYGLAGWEQFF. CDR3 coding DNA: TGTGCCAGCAGTTACGGACTAGCGGGCTGGGAGCAGTTCTTC.